The 3 T cell receptor beta chains below come from one sample, sequenced in a study of OX40 agonist ivuxolimab in advanced cancers. Sequencing was performed with immunoSEQ multiplex PCR; in TCRdb, only in-frame clones are kept and a portion is missing. The sample contains 60,000 to 75,000 clones, 80% of which appear only once. The input for sequencing was CD4+ or CD8+ T cells sorted from blood, taken in a trial of the OX40 agonist ivuxolimab. The receptors stem from an adult with an advanced solid tumor such as melanoma, head and neck, liver or kidney cancer.

This chain links TRBV7-9 with TRBJ2-5; no reliable D call. V lost 0 bases and J lost 5, with 7 bases in between. CDR1 and CDR2 (germline): SEHNR, FQNEAQ (reference sequence). The CDR3 length is 13 residues. The CDR3 bases are TGTGCCAGCAGCTTAGCCGGTCGGGAGACCCAGTACTTC. It specifies CASSLAGRETQYF.

This chain joins TRBV5-6 and TRBJ1-3; TRBD1 might be the D (5 bases). CDR1 and CDR2 from the germline V gene are SGHDT and YYEEEE. The CDR3 is 18 residues long. Between the trimmed V and J ends, which lost 2 bases and 1 base, there was a span of 19 bases. The DNA for the CDR3 is TGTGCCAGCAGCTTTAGGCCGACAGTGTTGGTTTCTGGAAACACCATATATTTT. It encodes CASSFRPTVLVSGNTIYF.

The chain is built from TRBV5-8 and TRBJ2-5, with 14 bases identical to TRBD2. The germline V gene has CDR1 SGHTS and CDR2 YDEGEE. The CDR3 runs 16 residues. With 4 bases clipped from V and 2 bases from J, the junction kept 4 bases outside the gene matches. For the CDR3, the DNA is TGTGCCAGCAGCCAGGGACTAGCGGGGGCTCAAGAGACCCAGTACTTC. Encoded protein: CASSQGLAGAQETQYF.